The clone carrying this T cell receptor (beta chain) was recorded once. The trim removed 1 base at V and 4 bases at J, leaving 3 bases unmatched. The CDR3 sequence is 14 residues long. CDR1 is LGHNA, CDR2 YNFKEQ, per germline. The entry originates in a study of blood T cell repertoires in COVID-19. Study-wide background: Nucleic acid was either cDNA or gDNA, and it came from T cells, B-cell-depleted T cells, or PBMCs.

Some clones are missing from TCRdb's copy, which holds only in-frame ones; the method was immunoSEQ multiplex PCR. The table lists around 150,000 clones, around 73% of them singletons. Source material: peripheral blood. This TCR came from a woman aged 45 to 65 with active or convalescent COVID-19. V and J are TRBV4-2 and TRBJ1-1; 7 positions agree with TRBD1. CDR3 residues: CASSQARQGTEAFF. CDR3 in DNA: TGTGCCAGCAGCCAAGCTAGACAGGGCACTGAAGCTTTCTTT.